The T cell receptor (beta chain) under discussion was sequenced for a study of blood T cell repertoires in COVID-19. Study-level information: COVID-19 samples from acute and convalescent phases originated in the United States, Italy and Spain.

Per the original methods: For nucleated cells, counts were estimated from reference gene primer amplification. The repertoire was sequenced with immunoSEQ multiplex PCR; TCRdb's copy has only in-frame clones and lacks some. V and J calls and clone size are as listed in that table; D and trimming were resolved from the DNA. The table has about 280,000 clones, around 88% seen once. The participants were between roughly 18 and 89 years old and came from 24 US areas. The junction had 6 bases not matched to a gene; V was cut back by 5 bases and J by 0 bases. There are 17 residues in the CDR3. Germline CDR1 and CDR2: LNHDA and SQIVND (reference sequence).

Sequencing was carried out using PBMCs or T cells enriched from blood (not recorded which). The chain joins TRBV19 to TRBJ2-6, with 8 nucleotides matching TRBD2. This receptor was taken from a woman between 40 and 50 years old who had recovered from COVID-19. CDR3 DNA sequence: TGTGCCAGTAGTTCGGGAGGGGTTAGCTCTGGGGCCAACGTCCTGACTTTC. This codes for CASSSGGVSSGANVLTF.